The text below deals with one T cell receptor beta chain. Its antigen is as yet unknown. This entry is derived from a study of T cell responses to AZD1222 COVID-19 vaccine. Study-wide context: Pooling covered second doses at about 4 or about 12 weeks.

Only in-frame clones appear in the TCRdb table, and some are missing; sequencing was by immunoSEQ multiplex PCR. This sample carries around 150,000 clones, 91% of them seen once, and the ten largest clones take roughly 4.6%. Study-wide results and limits: Seropositive AZD1222 recipients at baseline numbered only five to seven. Among vaccine-associated CD4 TCRs, coverage spanned spike, with dominance at 160-218 and 743-854. Donors, mostly white British, included more females; clonal diversity was possibly underestimated.

The germline V gene has CDR1 LNHNV and CDR2 YYDKDF (reference sequence). J gave up 9 bases and V 1 base, and 7 bases lay outside the gene matches. CDR3 length: 16 residues. The sequencing here drew on peripheral blood, taken on day 0 of AZD1222 vaccination. The chain has TRBV15 and TRBJ1-6; TRBD1 matches at 9 bases. The clonotype was recovered from an adult in good health. The CDR3 here is CATSRGLDRGSSPLHF. Here the CDR3 DNA reads TGTGCCACCAGCAGAGGTCTGGACAGGGGCAGTTCACCCCTCCACTTT.